Presented here are 11 T cell receptor beta chains from one specimen sequenced in a study of T-cell memory formation after mild COVID-19. One entry per CDR3 protein, called by TCRdb with MiXCR from the 5' RACE reads. The sample includes approximately 480,000 distinct CDR3 sequences, approximately 18% of them seen just once. Sequencing was done on a sample of PBMCs or a T cell subset sorted from them (not recorded which). Receptor source: an adult woman who had mild COVID-19 (a few samples of this study predate the infection). Cell type and time point are not known.

On this clonotype: Germline is not matched at one junction end, which may reflect a read error. The CDR3 sequence: CSAGDTGGEAFF. The CDR3 DNA is TGCAGTGCTGGAGACACGGGCGGTGAAGCTTTCTTT. The chain uses TRBV20-1 and TRBJ1-1; no reliable D call. The CDR3 extends over 12 amino acids. The germline gives CDR1 DFQATT, CDR2 SNEGSKA (reference sequence).

This clonotype was counted only a few times. V gene TRBV4-1 combines with J gene TRBJ2-1; TRBD1 matches 7 bases. The CDR3 extends over 15 amino acids. Trimming took 0 bases from V and 13 from J; bases not matched to a gene: 12. Germline V gene data show CDR1 as MGHRA and CDR2 as YSYEKL. The CDR3 is CASSQDPGIRDSQFF. The CDR3 coding sequence is TGCGCCAGCAGCCAAGATCCCGGGATTCGGGACAGCCAGTTCTTC.

CDR3 amino acids: CASSEAGGSGNTIYF. CDR3 bases: TGTGCCAGCAGTGAAGCAGGAGGGTCTGGAAACACCATATATTTT. The V and J genes are TRBV6-1 and TRBJ1-3; D ambiguous. V lost 0 bases and J lost 1, with 7 bases in between. The CDR3 spans 15 residues. CDR1 and CDR2 (germline): MNHNS, SASEGT.

This sequence joins TRBV19 and TRBJ1-4; 8 bases fit TRBD1. The CDR3 is made up of 13 amino acids. CDR1 is LNHDA and CDR2 is SQIVND in the germline V gene (reference sequence). V lost 5 bases, J lost 8 bases, and 4 bases stayed unmatched. CDR3 residues: CASSLRTGEKLFF. In DNA, the CDR3 is TGTGCCAGTAGTTTACGGACAGGGGAAAAACTGTTTTTT. The full variable domain, with the rest looked up from reference TRBV19 and TRBJ1-4, is DGGITQSPKYLFRKEGQNVTLSCEQNLNHDAMYWYRQDPGQGLRLIYYSQIVNDFQKGDIAEGYSVSREKKESFPLTVTSAQKNPTAFYLCASSLRTGEKLFFGSGTQLSVL.

In this sample, this clonotype turned up a few times. This chain links TRBV23-1 with TRBJ2-5, with D hard to call. TRBV23-1 carries the ORF label, with uncertain function. V dropped 11 bases and J dropped 0 bases, with 4 bases sitting between them. This CDR3 is 10 amino acids long. The CDR3 spells CARNQETQYF. CDR3 nucleotide sequence: TGCGCCCGAAACCAAGAGACCCAGTACTTC.

This clonotype showed up just a few times. This chain links TRBV6-6 with TRBJ2-5; maybe TRBD2 (7 bases). Trimming removed 3 bases from V and 4 bases from J, with 21 bases in between. Germline-derived CDR1 and CDR2 are MNHNY and SVGAGI (reference sequence). There are 17 residues in the CDR3. Here the CDR3 reads CASSYRAEQGGGETQYF. CDR3 nucleotide sequence: TGTGCCAGCAGTTATCGAGCGGAACAGGGAGGGGGAGAGACCCAGTACTTC.

A few counts support this clonotype. The chain employs TRBV24-1 and TRBJ2-2; D remains unclear. Germline V gene data show CDR1 as KGHDR and CDR2 as SFDVKD. The CDR3 covers 11 residues. V lost 4 bases to trimming and J lost 6 bases, with 2 bases between them. In nucleotides, the CDR3 is TGTGCCACCAGTGAGGCCGGGGAGCTGTTTTTT. It specifies CATSEAGELFF.

The chain couples TRBV10-3 to TRBJ2-5; D remains ambiguous. The CDR3 is made up of 12 amino acids. Trimming removed 8 bases from V and 0 bases from J, with 7 bases in between. CDR1 is ENHRY and CDR2 is SYGVKD in the germline V gene. The CDR3 DNA is TGTGCCATCGCCAAAAACCAAGAGACCCAGTACTTC. Amino acid sequence: CAIAKNQETQYF.

The gene calls are TRBV28 and TRBJ2-3, with 10 bases identical to TRBD2. Germline lookup yields CDR1 MDHEN and CDR2 SYDVKM. This CDR3 is built from 18 residues. V lost 4 bases to trimming and J lost 0 bases; unmatched junction nucleotides: 10. CDR3 coding DNA: TGTGCCAGCAGTTATCCACCTAGCGGGGGCCTCAGCACAGATACGCAGTATTTT. This gives the protein CASSYPPSGGLSTDTQYF.

The V call is TRBV18, the J call TRBJ1-1; D is uncertain. The CDR3 is 13 residues long. In germline, CDR1 is KGHSH, CDR2 LQKENI. Trimming shortened V by 4 bases and J by 1 base, and 7 bases separated the two germline ends. CDR3 region: CASSRQKNTEAFF. CDR3 sequence (DNA): TGTGCCAGCTCACGGCAGAAGAACACTGAAGCTTTCTTT.

This chain connects TRBV6-4 to TRBJ2-3; TRBD2 aligns across 7 bases. CDR3 length: 13 amino acids. Germline trimming cut 6 bases from V and 6 bases from J; bases unmatched to any gene: 6. Germline V CDR1 and CDR2: MRHNA, SNTAGT. This CDR3 is CASRPRGGDTQYF. The CDR3 DNA reads as TGTGCCAGCAGGCCTCGCGGGGGTGATACGCAGTATTTT.